A single TCR beta chain is shown here with its context. The antigen is unknown. A read error may be the cause here, since a much bigger clone is one base away. Diagnostic decisions used clinical symptoms, serum thyroxine and TRAb, thyroid ultrasound and orbital computed tomography. This entry belongs to a study of T cells in Graves' hyperthyroidism and ophthalmopathy. Across the whole study: Before treatment of any kind, peripheral blood was taken at initial diagnosis. General observations from the study: It was a median about 6 months before onset that the model predicted ophthalmopathy. Most clonotypes expanded in thyroid above 0.001 were likewise present in blood.

Amplified regions were TCR beta CDR3 sequences from RNA transcripts. The TCR CDR3 first-round RT-PCR relied on the HTBI primer set. MiXCR, applied by TCRdb to the multiplex PCR reads, yields one record per CDR3 protein. This sample has about 840,000 distinct CDR3 sequences, with over 35% found just once. The sequenced sample was blood. The clonotype comes from a young man with Graves' hyperthyroidism.

Here the CDR3 reads CAAENSENTEAFF. The CDR3 DNA is TGTGCCGCGGAGAATAGCGAGAACACTGAAGCTTTCTTT. This chain uses TRBV10-3 with TRBJ1-1; D remains ambiguous. Trimming took 11 bases from V and 1 from J, leaving 14 bases between them. This CDR3 has 13 amino acids. Germline lookup yields CDR1 ENHRY and CDR2 SYGVKD.